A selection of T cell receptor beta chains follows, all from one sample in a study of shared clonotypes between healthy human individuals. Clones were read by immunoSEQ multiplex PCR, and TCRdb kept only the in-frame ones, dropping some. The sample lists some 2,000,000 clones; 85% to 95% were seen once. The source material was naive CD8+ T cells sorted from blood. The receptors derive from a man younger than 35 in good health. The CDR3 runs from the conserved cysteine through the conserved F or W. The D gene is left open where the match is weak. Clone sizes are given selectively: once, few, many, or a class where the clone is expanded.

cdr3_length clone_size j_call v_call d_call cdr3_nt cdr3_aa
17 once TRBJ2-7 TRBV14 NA TGTGCCAGCAGCCAAGATCAGTACCGGGACAAAGGGTACGAGCAGTACTTC CASSQDQYRDKGYEQYF
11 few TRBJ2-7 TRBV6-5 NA TGTGCCAGCAGTTACTCGTTCGAGCAGTACTTC CASSYSFEQYF
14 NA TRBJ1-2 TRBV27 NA TGTGCCAGCAGTTTACAGGGAGCTAACTATGGCTACACCTTC CASSLQGANYGYTF
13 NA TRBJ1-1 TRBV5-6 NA TGTGCCAGCAGCCTTCAGGGGAACACTGAAGCTTTCTTT CASSLQGNTEAFF
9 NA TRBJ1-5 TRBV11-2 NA TGTGCCAGCCGACAGCCCCAGCATTTT CASRQPQHF
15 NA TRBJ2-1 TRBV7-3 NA TGTGCCAGCAGGGTTATTTCCCTTCTGGGCAATGAGCAGTTCTTC CASRVISLLGNEQFF
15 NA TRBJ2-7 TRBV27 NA TGTGCCAGCAGTTTGAGTGGCAGGGCCCTCTACGAGCAGTACTTC CASSLSGRALYEQYF
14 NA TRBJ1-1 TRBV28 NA TGTGCCAGCAGTTTAACGGGAGGAAACACTGAAGCTTTCTTT CASSLTGGNTEAFF
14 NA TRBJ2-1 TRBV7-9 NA TGTGCCAGCAGCCCTGCAGGGTCGTACAATGAGCAGTTCTTC CASSPAGSYNEQFF
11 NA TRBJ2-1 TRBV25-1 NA TGTGCCAGCAGTCCCCGGTATATACAGTTCTTC CASSPRYIQFF
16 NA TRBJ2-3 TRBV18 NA TGTGCCAGCTCACCCAGAATATTGGAGGGAAAAGATACGCAGTATTTT CASSPRILEGKDTQYF
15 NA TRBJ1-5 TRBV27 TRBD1 TGTGCCAGCAGTCCCAGGGGGCTGGGCAATCAGCCCCAGCATTTT CASSPRGLGNQPQHF
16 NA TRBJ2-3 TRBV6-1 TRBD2 TGTGCCAGCAGTGAAGCTCGCGGGGGAAGCACAGATACGCAGTATTTT CASSEARGGSTDTQYF
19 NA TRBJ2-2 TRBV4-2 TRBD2 TGTGCCAGCAGCCAAAATTACCCCGTATTGGCGGGGGACCCCGGGGAGCTGTTTTTT CASSQNYPVLAGDPGELFF
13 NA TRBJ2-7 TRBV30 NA TGTGCCTTTAGGGGGGCAGGTACCTACGAGCAGTACTTC CAFRGAGTYEQYF
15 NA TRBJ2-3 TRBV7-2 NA TGTGCCAGCAGCTCTCCTAGCACTCGCACAGATACGCAGTATTTT CASSSPSTRTDTQYF
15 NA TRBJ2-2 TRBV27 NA TGTGCCAGCAGTACCCAGGGACTTCTCACCGGGGAGCTGTTTTTT CASSTQGLLTGELFF
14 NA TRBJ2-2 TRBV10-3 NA TGTGCCATCAGTGAGAGCGGGAACACCGGGGAGCTGTTTTTT CAISESGNTGELFF
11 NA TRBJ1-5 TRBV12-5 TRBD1 TGTGCTAGTGGACAGGGGGCCCTTCAGCATTTT CASGQGALQHF
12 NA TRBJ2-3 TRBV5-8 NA TGTGCCAGCAGCTTGGGCAGGGCCGATGGGTATTTT CASSLGRADGYF
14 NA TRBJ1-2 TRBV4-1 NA TGCGCCAGCAGCCAAGAAGGGTCTCAAGTCGGCTACACCTTC CASSQEGSQVGYTF
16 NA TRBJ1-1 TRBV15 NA TGTGCCACCAGCACCCTCGGGCAGGCAATGAACACTGAAGCTTTCTTT CATSTLGQAMNTEAFF
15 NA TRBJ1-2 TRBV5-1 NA TGCGCCAGCAGCTTGTGGGGGGGCGCCTCTTATGGCTACACCTTC CASSLWGGASYGYTF
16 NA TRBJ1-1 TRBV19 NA TGTGCCAGTAGTATATCCGGGGGCGTCATGAACACTGAAGCTTTCTTT CASSISGGVMNTEAFF
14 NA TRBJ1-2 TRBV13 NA TGTGCCAGCAGCTTAACACAGGTAACGAATGGCTACACCTTC CASSLTQVTNGYTF
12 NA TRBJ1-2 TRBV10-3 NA TGTGCCGGGGGCGCTCATAGTGATGGCTACACCTTC CAGGAHSDGYTF
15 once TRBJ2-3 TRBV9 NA TGTGCCAGCAGCGTAGGGACAGCCAGCACAGATACGCAGTATTTT CASSVGTASTDTQYF
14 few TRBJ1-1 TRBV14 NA TGTGCCAGCAGCCAAAACCGGTGGGACGGTGAAGCTTTCTTT CASSQNRWDGEAFF
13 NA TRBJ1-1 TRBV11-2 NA TGTGCCAGCAGCTTTGGGACGGGTACTGAAGCTTTCTTT CASSFGTGTEAFF
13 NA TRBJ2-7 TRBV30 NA TGTGCCTGGAGTGTGGAGGGAAACTACGAGCAGTACTTC CAWSVEGNYEQYF
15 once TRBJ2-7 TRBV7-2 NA TGTGCCAGCAGCTTCTCCCAGGGGATCCCCTACGAGCAGTACTTC CASSFSQGIPYEQYF
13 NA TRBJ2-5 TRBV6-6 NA TGTGCCAGCAGTACGGGGACTCAAGAGACCCAGTACTTC CASSTGTQETQYF
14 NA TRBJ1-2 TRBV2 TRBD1 TGTGCCAGCAGTGAAAGTGACAGGGGGGTCGGCTACACCTTC CASSESDRGVGYTF
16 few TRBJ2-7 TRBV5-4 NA TGTGCCAGCAGCCCAAAAGGATACTCCTCCGGGTACGAGCAGTACTTC CASSPKGYSSGYEQYF
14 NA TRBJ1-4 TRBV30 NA TGTGCCTGGAGTGTTGGGGCAGGTAATGAAAAACTGTTTTTT CAWSVGAGNEKLFF
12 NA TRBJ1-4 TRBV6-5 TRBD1 TGTGCCAGCAGCCAGGGGGGTGAAAAACTGTTTTTT CASSQGGEKLFF
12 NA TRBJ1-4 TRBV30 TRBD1 TGTGCCGGGGGACAGGGGAATGAAAAACTGTTTTTT CAGGQGNEKLFF
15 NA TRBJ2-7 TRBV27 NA TGTGCCAGCAGTCCGCAGGGGCCTCGCTCCTACGAGCAGTACTTC CASSPQGPRSYEQYF
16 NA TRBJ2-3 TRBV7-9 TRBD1 TGTGCCAGCAGCTCCATCCGGGACAGTAGCACAGATACGCAGTATTTT CASSSIRDSSTDTQYF
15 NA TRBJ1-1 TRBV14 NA TGTGCCAGCAGCCAAGGGGTGGTGGGGAACACTGAAGCTTTCTTT CASSQGVVGNTEAFF
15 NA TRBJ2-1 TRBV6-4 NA TGTGCCAGCAGCCCCAGGGGGGGAACCTACAATGAGCAGTTCTTC CASSPRGGTYNEQFF
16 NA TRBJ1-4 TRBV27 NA TGTGCCAGCAGTTTACGCGGATTTGCAACTAATGAAAAACTGTTTTTT CASSLRGFATNEKLFF
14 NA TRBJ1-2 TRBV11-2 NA TGTGCCAGCAGAAAAGAAGAAGGGTTCTATGGCTACACCTTC CASRKEEGFYGYTF
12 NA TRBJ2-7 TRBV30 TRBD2 TGTGCCTGGAGTGTAGGGAGGGGCGAGCAGTACTTC CAWSVGRGEQYF
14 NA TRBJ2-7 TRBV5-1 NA TGCGCCAGCAGCTCAGGACTACACAACTACGAGCAGTACTTC CASSSGLHNYEQYF
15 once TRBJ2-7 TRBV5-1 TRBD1 TGCGCCAGCAGCTTGGAACCGGGACAGGGCTACGAGCAGTACTTC CASSLEPGQGYEQYF
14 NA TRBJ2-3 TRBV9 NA TGTGCCAGCAGCGTAAGGGATAGCACAGATACGCAGTATTTT CASSVRDSTDTQYF
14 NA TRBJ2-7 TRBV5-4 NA TGTGCCAGCAGCCCTGGGGTTAGCATCCACGAGCAGTACTTC CASSPGVSIHEQYF
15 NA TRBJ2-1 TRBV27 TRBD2 TGTGCCAGCAGTTTGGGACTAGCGGGAAACAATGAGCAGTTCTTC CASSLGLAGNNEQFF
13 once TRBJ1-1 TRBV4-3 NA TGCGCCAGCAGCCAAGGGGGCCCCACTGAAGCTTTCTTT CASSQGGPTEAFF
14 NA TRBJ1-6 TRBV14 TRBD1 TGTGCCAGCAGCCCCTGGACAGGGGGGTCACCCCTCCACTTT CASSPWTGGSPLHF
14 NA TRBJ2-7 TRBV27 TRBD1 TGTGCCAGCAGCTACAGGGGGCCTACCTACGAGCAGTACTTC CASSYRGPTYEQYF
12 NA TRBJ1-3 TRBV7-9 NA TGTGCCAGCACCGGGGCAGGAAACACCATATATTTT CASTGAGNTIYF
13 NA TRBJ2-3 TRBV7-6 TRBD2 TGTGCCAGCGCGGGGGGCTTCCCGGATACGCAGTATTTT CASAGGFPDTQYF
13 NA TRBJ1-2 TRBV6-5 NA TGTGCCAGCAGTTACTCGGGCGTCTATGGCTACACCTTC CASSYSGVYGYTF
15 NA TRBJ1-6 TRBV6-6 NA TGTGCCAGCAGTCCAACAGGGCCCTATAATTCACCCCTCCACTTT CASSPTGPYNSPLHF
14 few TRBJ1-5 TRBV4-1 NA TGCGCCAGCAGCCAAGTGGATAGCAATCAGCCCCAGCATTTT CASSQVDSNQPQHF